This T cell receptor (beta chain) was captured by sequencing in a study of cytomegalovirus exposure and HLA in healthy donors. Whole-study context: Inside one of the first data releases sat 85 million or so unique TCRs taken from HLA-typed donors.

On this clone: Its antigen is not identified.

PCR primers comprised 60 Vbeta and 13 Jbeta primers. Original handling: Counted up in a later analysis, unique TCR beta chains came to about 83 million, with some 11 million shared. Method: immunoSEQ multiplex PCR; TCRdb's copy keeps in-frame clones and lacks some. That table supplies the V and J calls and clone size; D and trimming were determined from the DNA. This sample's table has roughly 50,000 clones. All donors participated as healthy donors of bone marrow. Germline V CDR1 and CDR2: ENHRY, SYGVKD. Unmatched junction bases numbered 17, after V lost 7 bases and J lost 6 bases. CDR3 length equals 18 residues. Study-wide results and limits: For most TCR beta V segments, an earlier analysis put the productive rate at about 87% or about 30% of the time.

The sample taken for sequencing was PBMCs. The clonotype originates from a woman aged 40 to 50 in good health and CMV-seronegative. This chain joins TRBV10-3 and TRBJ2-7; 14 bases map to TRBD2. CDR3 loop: CAINKPGTSGSDGGEQYF. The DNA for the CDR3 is TGTGCCATCAACAAACCCGGGACTAGCGGGAGCGACGGGGGCGAGCAGTACTTC.